Following are 16 T cell receptor beta chains from one sample sequenced in a study of cytomegalovirus exposure and HLA in healthy donors. The PCR had 60 Vbeta and 13 Jbeta primers. Sequencing was performed with immunoSEQ multiplex PCR; in TCRdb, only in-frame clones are kept and a portion is missing. The data show 150,000 to 200,000 clones, roughly 80% seen once. The sample comprised PBMCs. Receptors were obtained from a middle-aged man in good health and CMV-seropositive.

The count of this clone is one. This sequence joins TRBV7-9 and TRBJ2-6, with D tentatively TRBD1 (6 bases). Trimming took off 3 bases at V and 2 bases at J, with 14 bases between the two ends. CDR1 is SEHNR, CDR2 FQNEAQ, per germline (reference sequence). CDR3 length: 17 residues. CDR3 sequence reads: CASSLSYRAAGANVLTF. CDR3 nucleotides: TGTGCCAGCAGCTTGTCCTACAGGGCTGCTGGGGCCAACGTCCTGACTTTC.

The rearrangement joins TRBV5-1 to TRBJ2-2; 11 positions agree with TRBD2. From germline, CDR1 is SGHRS and CDR2 YFSETQ. After removal of 1 base from V and 1 base from J, the junction contained 3 bases not matched to a gene. The CDR3 runs to 17 residues. Here the CDR3 reads CASSLSTSGGNTGELFF. The CDR3 DNA follows: TGCGCCAGCAGCTTGAGTACTAGCGGGGGGAACACCGGGGAGCTGTTTTTT.

In its sample, this clone was seen a few times. The rearrangement links TRBV4-1 to TRBJ2-7; 12 bases match TRBD2. This CDR3 contains 15 residues. Germline CDR1 MGHRA, CDR2 YSYEKL. Germline trimming cut 4 bases from V and 5 bases from J; bases unmatched to any gene: 6. The CDR3 region has the DNA TGCGCCAGCAGCCCCATAGCTAGCGGGGGGGACGAGCAGTACTTC. Its translation is CASSPIASGGDEQYF.

The rearrangement uses TRBV30 and TRBJ1-1, with D unresolved. There are 11 residues in the CDR3. Germline CDR1 is GTSNPN and CDR2 is SVGIG (reference sequence). V was trimmed by 3 bases and J by 3 bases, leaving 5 bases between them. The CDR3 nucleotides are TGTGCCTGGAGCGACTACACTGAAGCTTTCTTT. Amino acids: CAWSDYTEAFF.

The rearrangement joins TRBV11-2 to TRBJ2-7; D possibly corresponds to TRBD2 (5 bases). The germline gives CDR1 SGHAT, CDR2 FQNNGV. The CDR3 contains 15 residues. Trimming left V 5 bases short and J 3 bases short, with 17 bases between. The CDR3 DNA is TGTGCCAGCAGCCTCGGGGTCGCGAGAGGCTACGAGCAGTACTTC. Its protein product is CASSLGVARGYEQYF. Complete variable domain (other parts from reference TRBV11-2 and TRBJ2-7): EAGVAQSPRYKIIEKRQSVAFWCNPISGHATLYWYQQILGQGPKLLIQFQNNGVVDDSQLPKDRFSAERLKGVDSTLKIQPAKLEDSAVYLCASSLGVARGYEQYFGPGTRLTVT.

The chain uses TRBV5-6 and TRBJ1-1; D is uncertain. Germline assignment: CDR1 SGHDT and CDR2 YYEEEE. V gave up 0 bases and J gave up 1 base, with 7 bases separating them. CDR3 size: 14 residues. The CDR3 loop is CASSLGQKNTEAFF. The CDR3 coding sequence is TGTGCCAGCAGCTTGGGTCAGAAGAACACTGAAGCTTTCTTT.

This clone turned up a few times. The chain couples TRBV9 to TRBJ2-7, with TRBD1 matching over 7 bases. Germline CDR1 and CDR2: SGDLS and YYNGEE. The CDR3 has 14 residues. With V trimmed by 4 bases and J by 5 bases, 9 bases remained unmatched. In DNA, the CDR3 is TGTGCCAGCAGCCCCCGGACAGGCCACGACGAGCAGTACTTC. As protein: CASSPRTGHDEQYF.

The V and J genes are TRBV7-9 and TRBJ1-1; D uncertain. The CDR3 length is 14 residues. The V end lost 1 base, the J end lost 5 bases, and 11 bases lay between the germline ends. Germline V CDR1 and CDR2: SEHNR, FQNEAQ (reference sequence). DNA of the CDR3: TGTGCCAGCAGCTTAGAACTAGCGAGGACTGAAGCTTTCTTT. Its translation is CASSLELARTEAFF.

The chain links TRBV30 to TRBJ2-7, with D possibly TRBD1 on 6 matching bases. Germline V gene sequence: CDR1 GTSNPN, CDR2 SVGIG (reference sequence). This CDR3 has 15 amino acids. V lost 0 bases, J lost 1 base, and 13 bases lay in between. The CDR3 DNA reads as TGTGCCTGGAGTGTACAGGGCCCGACATCCTACGAGCAGTACTTC. This sequence encodes CAWSVQGPTSYEQYF.

The chain joins TRBV4-3 to TRBJ1-5; 7 bases are shared with TRBD1. The germline CDR1 and CDR2 sequences are LGHNA and YSLEER. V gave up 0 bases and J gave up 6 bases; unmatched junction bases: 8. This CDR3 contains 16 residues. The CDR3 bases are TGCGCCAGCAGCCAAGAAGCGTTTGACAGGGCTCAGCCCCAGCATTTT. This encodes CASSQEAFDRAQPQHF.

The chain employs TRBV19 and TRBJ1-5, with D perhaps TRBD1 (6 bases). This CDR3 is built from 13 residues. The germline CDR1 and CDR2 sequences are LNHDA and SQIVND (reference sequence). Trimming stripped 10 bases from V and 6 bases from J, with 16 bases between. CDR3 protein: CATRDKRTQPQHF. The CDR3 DNA follows: TGTGCCACCCGGGACAAACGCACTCAGCCCCAGCATTTT. The variable domain in full, with the rest retrieved from reference TRBV19 and TRBJ1-5, is DGGITQSPKYLFRKEGQNVTLSCEQNLNHDAMYWYRQDPGQGLRLIYYSQIVNDFQKGDIAEGYSVSREKKESFPLTVTSAQKNPTAFYLCATRDKRTQPQHFGDGTRLSIL.

This sequence joins TRBV4-2 and TRBJ2-2; 10 positions match TRBD1. Germline V gene data show CDR1 as LGHNA and CDR2 as YNFKEQ. The CDR3 extends over 16 amino acids. Trimming took 0 bases from V and 3 from J; bases not matched to a gene: 1. The CDR3 sequence: CASSQEGTGDTGELFF. CDR3 in DNA: TGTGCCAGCAGCCAAGAAGGGACAGGGGACACCGGGGAGCTGTTTTTT.

This chain connects TRBV7-9 to TRBJ2-1; 7 positions agree with TRBD1. Germline CDR1 and CDR2: SEHNR and FQNEAQ (reference sequence). Trimming removed 4 bases from V and 0 bases from J; junction bases left unmatched: 6. The CDR3 consists of 16 residues. Written as DNA, the CDR3 is TGTGCCAGCAGCTCGCTTCCAGGGGGCTCCTACAATGAGCAGTTCTTC. Translation: CASSSLPGGSYNEQFF.

The chain has TRBV9 and TRBJ2-1; 14 bases match TRBD2. The CDR3 extends over 19 amino acids. The trim removed 4 bases at V and 4 bases at J, leaving 13 bases unmatched. Germline lookup yields CDR1 SGDLS and CDR2 YYNGEE. The CDR3 sequence is CASSPRPGLAGAGYNEQFF. The CDR3 DNA reads as TGTGCCAGCAGCCCTCGACCGGGACTAGCGGGGGCCGGGTACAATGAGCAGTTCTTC.

The rearrangement joins TRBV6-1 to TRBJ2-3; 13 nucleotides agree with TRBD2. Per the germline V gene, CDR1 is MNHNS and CDR2 is SASEGT. The V segment lost 2 bases and the J segment 4 bases; nucleotides outside the gene matches: 9. This CDR3 is 18 amino acids long. CDR3 in DNA: TGTGCCAGCAGTGAATGGGGACGGACTAGCGGGGGTGCAGATACGCAGTATTTT. It is translated as CASSEWGRTSGGADTQYF.

V and J are TRBV7-9 and TRBJ1-2, with D hard to call. Germline CDR1 SEHNR, CDR2 FQNEAQ (reference sequence). This CDR3 is built from 14 residues. Trimming left V 5 bases short and J 3 bases short, with 13 bases between. The CDR3 nucleotides are TGTGCCAGCAGCCGACCGGGGTCGGACTATGGCTACACCTTC. As protein: CASSRPGSDYGYTF. Together with reference TRBV7-9 and TRBJ1-2, the CDR3 gives the full variable domain: DTGVSQNPRHKITKRGQNVTFRCDPISEHNRLYWYRQTLGQGPEFLTYFQNEAQLEKSRLLSDRFSAERPKGSFSTLEIQRTEQGDSAMYLCASSRPGSDYGYTFGSGTRLTVV.